This T cell receptor (beta chain) was retrieved from a study of radiation and T cells in renal cell carcinoma. Study-level results: Without pretreatment biopsies, baseline tumor clonotype presence was undetermined.

Time point meaning: blood 2 weeks post-SBRT. Treatment indicated: 15 Gy SBRT to primary tumor, nephrectomy 4 weeks later. Using immunoSEQ multiplex PCR, the repertoire was profiled, and TCRdb retains in-frame clones only, with some absent. The sample has over 60,000 clones, roughly 72% seen once; the top ten hold under 7%. As regards this clone: The antigen is undetermined.

This CDR3 is built from 15 residues. Trimming took 0 bases from V and 0 from J, leaving 9 bases between them. Germline lookup yields CDR1 SGHNT and CDR2 YYREEE (reference sequence). The TCR sequence derives from a man aged 55 to 70 with renal cell carcinoma. The source was blood, collected from a patient whose treatment included radiotherapy and nephrectomy. The chain has TRBV5-4 and TRBJ1-1, with D possibly matching TRBD1 (5 bases). CDR3 sequence: CASSLERQMNTEAFF. CDR3 DNA sequence: TGTGCCAGCAGCTTGGAGCGACAGATGAACACTGAAGCTTTCTTT.